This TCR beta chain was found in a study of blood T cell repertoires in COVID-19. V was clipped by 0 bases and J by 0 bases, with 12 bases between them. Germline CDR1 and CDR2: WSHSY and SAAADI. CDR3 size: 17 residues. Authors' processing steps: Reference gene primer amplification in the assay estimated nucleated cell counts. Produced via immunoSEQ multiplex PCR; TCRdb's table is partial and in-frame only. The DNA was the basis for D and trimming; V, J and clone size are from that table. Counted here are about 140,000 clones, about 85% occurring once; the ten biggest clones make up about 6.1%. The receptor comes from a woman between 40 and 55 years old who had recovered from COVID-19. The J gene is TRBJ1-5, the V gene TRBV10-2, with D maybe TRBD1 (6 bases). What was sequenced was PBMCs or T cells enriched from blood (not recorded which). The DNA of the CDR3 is TGCGCCAGCAGTGAGTCTGGGACACTCTATAGCAATCAGCCCCAGCATTTT. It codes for CASSESGTLYSNQPQHF.